Each of the 17 T cell receptor beta chains below was sequenced from the same sample in a study of cytomegalovirus exposure and HLA in healthy donors. PCR involved 60 Vbeta and 13 Jbeta primers. Sequenced by immunoSEQ multiplex PCR; TCRdb stores in-frame clones only, minus some. The data contain more than 100,000 clones, over 60% of them singletons. The sequencing input was PBMCs. Receptors were obtained from a woman aged 40 to 50 in good health and CMV-seropositive.

The V gene is TRBV28, the J gene TRBJ2-7, with TRBD2 as a possible D gene (6 bases). CDR1 MDHEN and CDR2 SYDVKM come from the germline V gene. The CDR3 contains 15 residues. V lost 7 bases and J 3 bases, leaving 19 bases between the germline ends. The CDR3 coding sequence is TGTGCCAGCACCTCTGCCCGGGACTTACACTACGAGCAGTACTTC. Amino acid sequence: CASTSARDLHYEQYF.

The V gene is TRBV9, the J gene TRBJ1-1; the match to TRBD1 covers 7 bases. The V gene end was trimmed by 3 bases and the J gene end by 6 bases; junction bases not matched to a gene: 14. Germline values: CDR1 SGDLS, CDR2 YYNGEE. This CDR3 comprises 16 residues. The CDR3 protein is CASSGNLQGTIAEAFF. The CDR3 nucleotides read TGTGCCAGCAGCGGCAACCTACAGGGGACGATCGCTGAAGCTTTCTTT.

The chain couples TRBV6-5 to TRBJ1-4; D perhaps matches TRBD1 (5 bases). Germline CDR1 reads MNHEY; CDR2 reads SVGAGI. This CDR3 comprises 15 residues. The V end was cut by 2 bases, the J end by 2 bases, with 9 bases between. This chain's CDR3 is CASSYGGRTNEKLFF. CDR3 bases: TGTGCCAGCAGTTACGGGGGGAGGACTAATGAAAAACTGTTTTTT.

The chain is built from TRBV7-9 and TRBJ1-6; 8 positions match TRBD1. The CDR3 loop spans 14 amino acids. Germline CDR1 SEHNR, CDR2 FQNEAQ (reference sequence). The J segment lost 10 bases and the V segment lost 3 bases, leaving 5 bases of the junction unmatched. The CDR3 region has the DNA TGTGCCAGCAGCTTGACAGGGGTAGTGTCACCCCTCCACTTT. Protein sequence: CASSLTGVVSPLHF.

This chain connects TRBV6-1 to TRBJ2-7; the D is unclear. In germline, CDR1 is MNHNS, CDR2 SASEGT. This CDR3 contains 12 residues. Trimming took off 3 bases at V and 4 bases at J, with 7 bases between the two ends. The CDR3 is CASSDPGYEQYF. The CDR3 DNA follows: TGTGCCAGCAGTGACCCCGGGTACGAGCAGTACTTC.

This clone was counted only a few times. The genes are TRBV18 and TRBJ1-2, with 8 positions matching TRBD1. The CDR3 totals 17 residues. V lost 4 bases, J lost 4 bases, and 14 bases stayed unmatched. Germline CDR1 and CDR2: KGHSH and LQKENI. CDR3: CASSQTGTGSLGYGYTF. CDR3 sequence (DNA): TGTGCCAGCTCACAAACCGGGACAGGTTCATTGGGCTATGGCTACACCTTC.

This clone turned up a few times. This chain connects TRBV5-1 to TRBJ1-3; possibly TRBD1 for D (6 bases). The V and J ends lost 1 base and 4 bases respectively, with 15 bases between them. The CDR3 loop spans 16 amino acids. Germline V CDR1 and CDR2: SGHRS, YFSETQ. The CDR3 loop is CASSLSIQGTGNTIYF. The CDR3 DNA is TGCGCCAGCAGCTTGTCGATTCAGGGGACAGGAAACACCATATATTTT.

The chain links TRBV7-9 to TRBJ2-3, with 16 nucleotides matching TRBD2. Germline values: CDR1 SEHNR, CDR2 FQNEAQ (reference sequence). V dropped 3 bases and J dropped 5; count of bases not matched to a gene: 8. There are 18 residues in the CDR3. The CDR3 DNA reads TGTGCCAGCAGCTTTGCCGTGGGACTAGCGGGAGGGGGAGATACGCAGTATTTT. This encodes CASSFAVGLAGGGDTQYF.

This chain links TRBV9 with TRBJ2-7; weak D call: TRBD1 (6 bases). Looked up from germline, CDR1 is SGDLS and CDR2 is YYNGEE. This CDR3 has 14 residues. Trimming pared 7 bases from V and 3 bases from J, leaving 17 bases between. CDR3 coding DNA: TGTGCCAGCGCCAGAACAGGGTCGGTCTACGAGCAGTACTTC. This codes for CASARTGSVYEQYF.

The chain combines TRBV28 with TRBJ2-7; D is undetermined. Germline-derived CDR1 and CDR2 are MDHEN and SYDVKM. V was cut by 3 bases and J by 3 bases, with 18 bases left in between. The CDR3 has 16 residues. The CDR3 coding sequence is TGTGCCAGCAGTTTCAGTGGCCGACTCATTGACTACGAGCAGTACTTC. Encoded protein: CASSFSGRLIDYEQYF.

The CDR3, as DNA: TGTGCCAGTAGTGCCGAATGGACAGGCCCCTACGAGCAGTACTTC. Translated, it gives CASSAEWTGPYEQYF. This chain joins TRBV19 and TRBJ2-7; TRBD1 matches at 7 bases. Germline V gene sequence: CDR1 LNHDA, CDR2 SQIVND (reference sequence). The CDR3 sequence is 15 residues long. Losses at the gene ends were 5 bases for V and 2 bases for J; bases not matched to a gene: 9.

This clone has more than one count but fewer than ten. This chain joins TRBV28 and TRBJ2-3, with 8 bases fitting TRBD2. From germline, CDR1 is MDHEN and CDR2 SYDVKM. The CDR3 runs 15 residues. J was trimmed by 3 bases and V by 3 bases; bases with no gene match: 5. CDR3 region: CASSLPSGLTDTQYF. The DNA of the CDR3 is TGTGCCAGCAGTTTGCCTAGCGGGTTAACAGATACGCAGTATTTT.

The rearrangement joins TRBV2 to TRBJ2-3; 13 bases line up with TRBD2. The V and J ends lost 10 bases and 7 bases, in that order; junction bases with no gene match: 5. Germline assignment: CDR1 SNHLY and CDR2 FYNNEI. This CDR3 contains 13 residues. The CDR3 DNA follows: TGTGCCATCGGGACTAGCGGGACAAATACGCAGTATTTT. This translates into CAIGTSGTNTQYF.

Note on this clone: As the CDR3 is not closed by the conserved phenylalanine or tryptophan, this likely results from a read error. The V gene is TRBV4-2, the J gene TRBJ1-4, with 8 bases identical to TRBD1. CDR3 size: 13 residues. The V gene end was trimmed by 4 bases and the J gene end by 8 bases; junction bases not matched to a gene: 3. Germline lookup yields CDR1 LGHNA and CDR2 YNFKEQ. The CDR3 spells CASSRTGSEKLFL. The CDR3 region has the DNA TGTGCCAGCAGCCGGACAGGGTCCGAAAAACTGTTTCTT.

The chain employs TRBV5-5 and TRBJ1-6; 8 positions agree with TRBD1. V lost 5 bases to trimming and J lost 8 bases; unmatched junction nucleotides: 9. The CDR3 has 15 amino acids. CDR1 and CDR2 (germline): SGHKS, YYEKEE (reference sequence). CDR3: CASSYTGGLDSPLHF. The CDR3 coding sequence is TGTGCCAGCAGTTATACAGGGGGGTTGGATTCACCCCTCCACTTT.

The table lists this clone with a few counts. The chain links TRBV6-5 to TRBJ1-1; D not resolved. There are 13 residues in the CDR3. The V gene's germline CDR1 is MNHEY and CDR2 SVGAGI. The germline V and J ends were trimmed by 8 bases and 0 bases, with 10 bases remaining between them. For the CDR3, the DNA is TGTGCCAGCGGGCCAGCCCTGAACACTGAAGCTTTCTTT. As protein: CASGPALNTEAFF.

The rearrangement uses TRBV30 and TRBJ2-1; 12 bases fit TRBD2. This CDR3 has 15 amino acids. Germline V gene data show CDR1 as GTSNPN and CDR2 as SVGIG (reference sequence). Trimming took 2 bases from V and 6 from J; bases not matched to a gene: 5. CDR3 residues: CAWSSLAGGVNEQFF. CDR3 nucleotide sequence: TGTGCCTGGAGTTCCCTAGCGGGGGGGGTCAATGAGCAGTTCTTC.